Listed below are T cell receptor beta chains from one sample, sequenced in a study of shared clonotypes between healthy human individuals. Method: immunoSEQ multiplex PCR; TCRdb's copy keeps in-frame clones and lacks some. The sample carries about 2 million clones, less than 95% recorded once. Sequenced material: naive CD8+ T cells sorted from blood. These receptors were obtained from a man in his late teens or twenties in good health. Each CDR3 is given without its conserved first and last residue. Fields, in order: CDR3 length, V gene, CDR3 protein.

CDR3 length: 12; V gene: TRBV30; CDR3 protein: AWSVGGSTDTQY
CDR3 length: 15; V gene: TRBV27; CDR3 protein: ASSLRELAGAYNEQF
CDR3 length: 11; V gene: TRBV6-1; CDR3 protein: ASSEGWGEKLF
CDR3 length: 11; V gene: TRBV19; CDR3 protein: ASSEGEGYEQY
CDR3 length: 12; V gene: TRBV25-1; CDR3 protein: ASSVQGSSTEAF
CDR3 length: 9; V gene: TRBV30; CDR3 protein: AWSVLAEQY
CDR3 length: 12; V gene: TRBV11-2; CDR3 protein: ASSFTRYQETQY
CDR3 length: 12; V gene: TRBV6-1; CDR3 protein: ASSEVINGYEQY
CDR3 length: 10; V gene: TRBV19; CDR3 protein: ASSISGDEQF
CDR3 length: 11; V gene: TRBV15; CDR3 protein: ATSPGAQWEQY
CDR3 length: 12; V gene: TRBV27; CDR3 protein: ASSLSRVQHEQY
CDR3 length: 16; V gene: TRBV5-1; CDR3 protein: ASSLALAGGINQETQY
CDR3 length: 13; V gene: TRBV7-9; CDR3 protein: ASTGGGEGYNEQF
CDR3 length: 12; V gene: TRBV6-6; CDR3 protein: ASSNRDPSVTQH
CDR3 length: 10; V gene: TRBV6-5; CDR3 protein: ASSKDPYGYT
CDR3 length: 11; V gene: TRBV27; CDR3 protein: ASSSGFHNEQF
CDR3 length: 11; V gene: TRBV5-6; CDR3 protein: ASSLEVNTEAF
CDR3 length: 14; V gene: TRBV4-2; CDR3 protein: ASSRYEDREDQPQH
CDR3 length: 11; V gene: TRBV5-8; CDR3 protein: ASSHQWQETQY
CDR3 length: 10; V gene: TRBV5-8; CDR3 protein: ASSRDHNEQF
CDR3 length: 17; V gene: TRBV19; CDR3 protein: ASSPGVAGGRQALYEQY
CDR3 length: 18; V gene: TRBV21-1; CDR3 protein: ASSLKSGTGMVGDGETQY
CDR3 length: 10; V gene: TRBV4-1; CDR3 protein: ASSPTGETQY
CDR3 length: 11; V gene: TRBV2; CDR3 protein: ASSERTAYEQY
CDR3 length: 11; V gene: TRBV6-1; CDR3 protein: ASSEALPYEQY
CDR3 length: 10; V gene: TRBV6-6; CDR3 protein: ASSFSGNTIY
CDR3 length: 12; V gene: TRBV5-8; CDR3 protein: ASSWGGSFYEQY
CDR3 length: 13; V gene: TRBV14; CDR3 protein: ASSQEGEGDHEQY
CDR3 length: 13; V gene: TRBV2; CDR3 protein: ASSIGQGLRGEQY
CDR3 length: 16; V gene: TRBV7-2; CDR3 protein: ASSLGGAAVSSYNEQF
CDR3 length: 11; V gene: TRBV5-1; CDR3 protein: ASSYDRGLEQY
CDR3 length: 12; V gene: TRBV28; CDR3 protein: ASSLGVVNTEAF
CDR3 length: 12; V gene: TRBV6-6; CDR3 protein: ASTQMTAFYGYT
CDR3 length: 13; V gene: TRBV4-1; CDR3 protein: ASSLSGTAGDTQY
CDR3 length: 11; V gene: TRBV6-5; CDR3 protein: ASSYKGNTEAF
CDR3 length: 11; V gene: TRBV11-2; CDR3 protein: ASSRLPSREQY
CDR3 length: 15; V gene: TRBV5-1; CDR3 protein: ASSLMLSGVAQAEQY
CDR3 length: 11; V gene: TRBV5-5; CDR3 protein: ASSLAGHREQY
CDR3 length: 12; V gene: TRBV5-4; CDR3 protein: ASSFRGSSYEQY
CDR3 length: 13; V gene: TRBV19; CDR3 protein: ASSPQGEGTGELF
CDR3 length: 12; V gene: TRBV5-6; CDR3 protein: ASSLFLEDTLQY
CDR3 length: 15; V gene: TRBV10-2; CDR3 protein: ASSELGTSGREDTQY
CDR3 length: 13; V gene: TRBV11-2; CDR3 protein: ASSAFPASNEKLF
CDR3 length: 15; V gene: TRBV4-1; CDR3 protein: ASSHYPEVQGAEEQY
CDR3 length: 12; V gene: TRBV15; CDR3 protein: ATSGGLGAYEQY
CDR3 length: 12; V gene: TRBV19; CDR3 protein: ASSGQVLNTEAF
CDR3 length: 14; V gene: TRBV27; CDR3 protein: ASSLSPTGFTDTQY
CDR3 length: 13; V gene: TRBV5-1; CDR3 protein: ASSSQGGLGETQY
CDR3 length: 12; V gene: TRBV27; CDR3 protein: ASSMGTGSYEQY
CDR3 length: 13; V gene: TRBV13; CDR3 protein: ASSWGLAGDSEQF